The 21 T cell receptor beta chains listed next were all sequenced from one sample in a study of preoperative IRX-2 immunotherapy in early breast cancer. Assay used: immunoSEQ multiplex PCR; TCRdb lists only in-frame clones, some missing. The sample includes under 35,000 clones, over 75% of them seen just once. The treatment denotes: preoperative locoregional IRX-2 cytokine immunotherapy. Sampling took place from a patient treated with IRX-2 immunotherapy. These receptors came from a human donor with breast cancer.

The J gene is TRBJ1-5, the V gene TRBV15; D uncertain. V lost 1 base and J 0 bases, leaving 13 bases between the germline ends. Germline CDR1 reads LNHNV; CDR2 reads YYDKDF (reference sequence). CDR3 length: 17 amino acids. CDR3 nucleotide sequence: TGTGCCACCAGCAGAGGTAAGGGCGGCTATAGCAATCAGCCCCAGCATTTT. As protein: CATSRGKGGYSNQPQHF.

The chain couples TRBV11-3 to TRBJ2-3; perhaps D is TRBD1 or TRBD2 (5 bases each). Trimming took off 3 bases at V and 6 bases at J, with 13 bases between the two ends. The CDR3 has 14 amino acids. Per germline, CDR1 SGHNT and CDR2 YENEEA. CDR3 region: CASSFDWGMDTQYF. The DNA for the CDR3 is TGTGCCAGCAGCTTCGATTGGGGGATGGATACGCAGTATTTT.

The chain combines TRBV19 with TRBJ2-1, with 7 positions matching TRBD2. V gave up 5 bases and J gave up 0 bases; unmatched junction bases: 4. Germline-derived CDR1 and CDR2 are LNHDA and SQIVND (reference sequence). The CDR3 totals 15 residues. CDR3 bases: TGTGCCAGTAGTCCCGGGACTACCTCCTACAATGAGCAGTTCTTC. This translates into CASSPGTTSYNEQFF.

The V call is TRBV19, the J call TRBJ2-3; the D gene is possibly TRBD2 (6 bases). The CDR3 contains 14 residues. V lost 7 bases and J lost 5, with 16 bases in between. Germline V gene lookup returns CDR1 LNHDA and CDR2 SQIVND (reference sequence). The CDR3 region is CASTRSAGQDTQYF. The CDR3 bases are TGTGCCAGTACACGATCGGCGGGGCAAGATACGCAGTATTTT. Complete variable domain (other parts from reference TRBV19 and TRBJ2-3): DGGITQSPKYLFRKEGQNVTLSCEQNLNHDAMYWYRQDPGQGLRLIYYSQIVNDFQKGDIAEGYSVSREKKESFPLTVTSAQKNPTAFYLCASTRSAGQDTQYFGPGTRLTVL.

This clone was seen only a few times. The rearrangement uses TRBV11-3 and TRBJ1-6; perhaps TRBD1 as D (5 bases). The ends were cut back, 3 bases at V and 10 bases at J, with 16 bases in the middle. Germline V gene lookup returns CDR1 SGHNT and CDR2 YENEEA. This CDR3 spans 15 amino acids. Written as DNA, the CDR3 is TGTGCCAGCAGCTTGGATTGGGGGAGATACTCACCCCTCCACTTT. As protein: CASSLDWGRYSPLHF.

The genes are TRBV22-1 and TRBJ2-7; TRBD1, the table's D call, was not compared with the DNA. TRBV22-1 is shown as a pseudogene. The CDR3 is made up of 14 amino acids. CDR3 sequence (DNA): TGTGCCACCAGTTCGGGCAGGGGTTCTTACGAGCAGTACTTC. Translation: CATSSGRGSYEQYF.

In its sample, this clone was seen a few times. The chain joins TRBV11-3 to TRBJ1-1; the D gene is possibly TRBD1 (6 bases). Germline loops: CDR1 SGHNT, CDR2 YENEEA. Trimming pared 3 bases from V and 5 bases from J, leaving 13 bases between. The CDR3 consists of 14 residues. CDR3 region: CASSFSTGLTEAFF. CDR3 coding DNA: TGTGCCAGCAGCTTTTCAACAGGGTTAACTGAAGCTTTCTTT.

The V gene is TRBV7-6, the J gene TRBJ2-1, with D perhaps given as TRBD1 or TRBD2 (5 bases each). Trimming left V 4 bases short and J 9 bases short, with 16 bases between. The CDR3 loop spans 14 amino acids. Germline assignment: CDR1 SGHVS and CDR2 FNYEAQ. CDR3: CASSSGPSRGEQFF. The CDR3 DNA reads as TGTGCCAGCAGCTCCGGACCCTCGAGGGGTGAGCAGTTCTTC.

V and J are TRBV18 and TRBJ2-7; perhaps TRBD1 as D (6 bases). The CDR3 contains 13 residues. Trimming removed 2 bases from V and 7 bases from J, with 12 bases in between. Per the germline V gene, CDR1 is KGHSH and CDR2 is LQKENI. CDR3 bases: TGTGCCAGCTCACCAGGGATAGGGGGTGAGCAGTACTTC. This gives the protein CASSPGIGGEQYF.

The DNA of the CDR3 is TGTGCCAGCGAAGGGGGGTCGTACGAGCAGTACTTC. Its protein is CASEGGSYEQYF. The chain is built from TRBV6-8 and TRBJ2-7, with D perhaps TRBD1 or TRBD2 (6 bases each). V lost 8 bases and J lost 4, with 12 bases in between. The CDR3 runs 12 residues. The germline V gene has CDR1 MNHGY and CDR2 SAAAGT.

The V gene is TRBV11-3, the J gene TRBJ1-6; D gene uncertain. This CDR3 contains 14 residues. Germline CDR1 reads SGHNT; CDR2 reads YENEEA. Trimming took 8 bases from V and 7 from J, leaving 15 bases between them. The CDR3 protein is CASSQPQWNSPLHF. Written as DNA, the CDR3 is TGTGCCAGCTCCCAACCTCAATGGAATTCACCCCTCCACTTT.

This chain links TRBV5-1 with TRBJ2-3; TRBD2 agrees at 9 bases. Germline assignment: CDR1 SGHRS and CDR2 YFSETQ. Germline trimming cut 5 bases from V and 2 bases from J; bases unmatched to any gene: 6. The CDR3 loop spans 15 amino acids. The CDR3 spells CASRAGGTTTDTQYF. The DNA for the CDR3 is TGCGCCAGCAGAGCGGGGGGCACTACCACAGATACGCAGTATTTT. Full variable domain (remainder filled in from reference TRBV5-1 and TRBJ2-3): KAGVTQTPRYLIKTRGQQVTLSCSPISGHRSVSWYQQTPGQGLQFLFEYFSETQRNKGNFPGRFSGRQFSNSRSEMNVSTLELGDSALYLCASRAGGTTTDTQYFGPGTRLTVL.

V usage is TRBV9 and J usage is TRBJ1-2; no reliable D call. Germline V CDR1 and CDR2: SGDLS, YYNGEE. There are 14 residues in the CDR3. V lost 0 bases to trimming and J lost 4 bases, with 10 bases between them. CDR3 bases: TGTGCCAGCAGCGTAGGCACTGGCTTCTATGGCTACACCTTC. Amino acids: CASSVGTGFYGYTF.

This chain links TRBV6-8 with TRBJ2-7; tentatively, D is TRBD1 or TRBD2 (5 bases each). CDR3 length equals 13 residues. The V and J ends lost 2 bases and 5 bases respectively, with 10 bases between them. Germline V gene lookup returns CDR1 MNHGY and CDR2 SAAAGT. CDR3 protein: CASSYVGGHEQYF. Written as DNA, the CDR3 is TGTGCCAGCAGTTACGTTGGGGGTCACGAGCAGTACTTC.

The chain is built from TRBV5-1 and TRBJ1-5; D may be TRBD1 (5 bases). Trimming took off 5 bases at V and 6 bases at J, with 24 bases between the two ends. CDR1 and CDR2 from the germline V gene are SGHRS and YFSETQ. There are 17 residues in the CDR3. CDR3 region: CASRHHWAFRRGQPQHF. The CDR3 DNA reads as TGCGCCAGCAGACACCACTGGGCTTTCCGAAGGGGTCAGCCCCAGCATTTT.

This clone appeared once. This chain uses TRBV19 with TRBJ1-5; TRBD1 is a possible D gene (5 bases). Germline V CDR1 and CDR2: LNHDA, SQIVND (reference sequence). The V gene lost 1 base and the J gene lost 5 bases, with 12 bases spanning the gap. CDR3 length: 15 residues. The CDR3 sequence: CASSIGWGFDQPQHF. In nucleotides, the CDR3 is TGTGCCAGTAGTATAGGATGGGGGTTCGATCAGCCCCAGCATTTT.

The V call is TRBV29-1, the J call TRBJ2-7; the match to TRBD1 covers 8 bases. The CDR3 runs to 15 residues. CDR1 SQVTM and CDR2 ANQGSEA come from the germline V gene. Trimming cost V 5 bases and J 3 bases; bases outside gene matches: 12. The CDR3 is CSVWGKGQGLYEQYF. The CDR3 nucleotides are TGCAGCGTTTGGGGAAAAGGACAGGGTCTCTACGAGCAGTACTTC.

This rearrangement joins TRBV6-8 to TRBJ2-2; D may be TRBD1 (6 bases). Germline lookup yields CDR1 MNHGY and CDR2 SAAAGT. Trimming stripped 4 bases from V and 5 bases from J, with 11 bases between. The CDR3 extends over 14 amino acids. The CDR3 sequence is CASSFFRGTGELFF. Written as DNA, the CDR3 is TGTGCCAGCAGTTTTTTCAGGGGAACCGGGGAGCTGTTTTTT.

This chain links TRBV23-1 with TRBJ2-7; D is undetermined. TRBV23-1 carries the ORF label, with uncertain function. The CDR3 sequence is 14 residues long. The V end was cut by 6 bases, the J end by 4 bases, with 16 bases between. CDR3 nucleotide sequence: TGCGCCAGCAGCCAAGATACGGCGATTTACGAGCAGTACTTC. Protein: CASSQDTAIYEQYF.

A word on this clone: One end of the junction does not line up with germline, which may come from a read error. This chain uses TRBV6-8 with TRBJ1-5; D gene ambiguous. Per germline, CDR1 MNHGY and CDR2 SAAAGT. This CDR3 spans 13 amino acids. The CDR3 loop reads CASRPDGNQPQHF. The CDR3 DNA sequence: TGTGCCAGCAGGCCCGACGGCAATCAGCCTCAGCATTTT.

V usage is TRBV6-8 and J usage is TRBJ2-5, with 15 bases matching TRBD2. Germline assignment: CDR1 MNHGY and CDR2 SAAAGT. After removal of 6 bases from V and 5 bases from J, the junction contained 7 bases not matched to a gene. The CDR3 runs to 16 residues. The DNA for the CDR3 is TGTGCCAGCAGCACGGGACTAGCGGGAGGTGTTGAGACCCAGTACTTC. Protein sequence: CASSTGLAGGVETQYF.